Following are 3 T cell receptor beta chains from one sample sequenced in a study of blood T cell repertoires in COVID-19. Data came from immunoSEQ multiplex PCR; TCRdb stores just in-frame clones and leaves some out. Among about 190,000 clones listed, nearly 90% were seen once. The specimen sequenced was peripheral blood. These TCRs come from a woman between 35 and 50 years old who had recovered from COVID-19.

The genes are TRBV6-2 or TRBV6-3 and TRBJ1-2; D not resolved. Trimming took off 2 bases at V and 0 bases at J, with 16 bases between the two ends. The CDR3 sequence is 17 residues long. Germline V gene lookup returns CDR1 MNHEY and CDR2 SVGEGT. The CDR3 region has the DNA TGTGCCAGCAGTTACGGCGCATTCCCAGGATCTAACTATGGCTACACCTTC. Protein: CASSYGAFPGSNYGYTF.

V usage is TRBV15 and J usage is TRBJ2-1; 8 bases map to TRBD1. Germline CDR1 LNHNV, CDR2 YYDKDF (reference sequence). This CDR3 region has 13 residues. V was pared by 2 bases and J by 12 bases, with 6 bases of the junction left unmatched. CDR3 protein: CATSRPQGAPQFF. The CDR3 DNA follows: TGTGCCACCAGCAGACCTCAGGGGGCACCGCAGTTCTTC.

V gene TRBV6-5 combines with J gene TRBJ1-2; 7 nucleotides match TRBD1. V shed 6 bases, J shed 4 bases, and the junction held 8 bases outside the gene matches. Per germline, CDR1 MNHEY and CDR2 SVGAGI. The CDR3 is 14 amino acids. The CDR3: CASSRTGVGYGYTF. The CDR3 DNA reads TGTGCCAGCAGCCGAACAGGGGTGGGCTATGGCTACACCTTC.